This T cell receptor beta chain emerged from a study of T cell responses to AZD1222 COVID-19 vaccine. Findings of the study overall: CD4 TCRs associated with vaccination spanned spike, dominating at 160-218 and 743-854. Clonal diversity may have been underestimated, and the donors were mostly white British, with more females than males.

Only in-frame clones appear in the TCRdb table, and some are missing; sequencing was by immunoSEQ multiplex PCR. Seen here are around 140,000 clones, 90% to 95% observed once, and the top ten hold about 9.1%. CDR3 length: 16 amino acids. V was shortened by 1 base and J by 3 bases, with 13 bases between the two germline ends. Germline V gene sequence: CDR1 LNHDA, CDR2 SQIVND (reference sequence). With respect to this clone: Its antigen is undetermined.

The specimen comprised peripheral blood, sampled on day 0 of AZD1222 vaccination. This receptor was obtained from an adult in good health. The V and J genes are TRBV19 and TRBJ1-5; a possible D gene is TRBD1 (5 bases). The chain's CDR3 is CASSIGEWGVNQPQHF. In nucleotides, the CDR3 is TGTGCCAGTAGTATAGGGGAATGGGGGGTCAATCAGCCCCAGCATTTT.